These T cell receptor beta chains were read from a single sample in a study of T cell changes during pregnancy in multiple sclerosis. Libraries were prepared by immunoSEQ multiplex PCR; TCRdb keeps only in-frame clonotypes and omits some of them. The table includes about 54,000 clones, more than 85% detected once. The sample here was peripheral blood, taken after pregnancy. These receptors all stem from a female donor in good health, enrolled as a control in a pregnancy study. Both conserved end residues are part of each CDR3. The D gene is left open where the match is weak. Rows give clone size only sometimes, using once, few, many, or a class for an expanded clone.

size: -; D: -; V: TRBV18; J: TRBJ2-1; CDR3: CASSPPRQTYNEQFF; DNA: TGTGCCAGCTCACCACCGAGACAGACCTACAATGAGCAGTTCTTC
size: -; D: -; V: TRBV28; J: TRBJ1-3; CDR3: CASSDRSSGNTIYF; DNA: TGTGCCAGCAGCGACAGGAGCTCTGGAAACACCATATATTTT
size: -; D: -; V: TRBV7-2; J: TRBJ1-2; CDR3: CASSQDSTDYGYTF; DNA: TGTGCCAGCAGCCAGGACAGTACGGACTATGGCTACACCTTC
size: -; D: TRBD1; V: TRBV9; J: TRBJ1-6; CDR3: CASSPGQGKNSPLHF; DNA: TGTGCCAGCAGCCCCGGACAGGGGAAGAATTCACCCCTCCACTTT
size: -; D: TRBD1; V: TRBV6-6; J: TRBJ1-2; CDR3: CASSGGGTGDGYTF; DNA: TGTGCCAGCAGTGGAGGAGGGACAGGGGATGGCTACACCTTC
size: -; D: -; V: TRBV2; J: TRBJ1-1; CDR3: CASSPRQENTEAFF; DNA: TGTGCCAGCAGTCCCAGACAGGAGAACACTGAAGCTTTCTTT
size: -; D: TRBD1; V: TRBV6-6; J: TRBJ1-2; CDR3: CASSYADRAYGYTF; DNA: TGTGCCAGCAGTTACGCGGACAGGGCATATGGCTACACCTTC
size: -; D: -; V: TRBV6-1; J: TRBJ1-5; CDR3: CASRLNSNQPQHF; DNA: TGTGCCAGCAGGCTAAATAGCAATCAGCCCCAGCATTTT
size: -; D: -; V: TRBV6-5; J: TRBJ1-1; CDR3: CASSYSNYRRNTEAFF; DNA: TGTGCCAGCAGTTACTCGAATTACAGGCGGAACACTGAAGCTTTCTTT
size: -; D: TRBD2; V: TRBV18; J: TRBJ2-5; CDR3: CASSPLAGGNQETQYF; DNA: TGTGCCAGCTCACCCCTAGCGGGAGGGAACCAGGAGACCCAGTACTTC
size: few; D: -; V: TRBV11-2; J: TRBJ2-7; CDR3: CASSLQTGPTYEQYF; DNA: TGTGCCAGCAGCCTACAGACAGGACCCACCTACGAGCAGTACTTC
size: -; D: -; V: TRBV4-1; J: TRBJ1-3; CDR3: CASSQVTGRRNTIYF; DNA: TGCGCCAGCAGCCAAGTTACGGGGAGGAGAAACACCATATATTTT
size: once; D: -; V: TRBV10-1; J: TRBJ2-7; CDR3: CASSPTAEDEQYF; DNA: TGCGCCAGCAGTCCCACGGCGGAGGACGAGCAGTACTTC
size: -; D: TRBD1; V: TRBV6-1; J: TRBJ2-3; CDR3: CASSEPRAGGKSLYTDTQYF; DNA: TGTGCCAGCAGTGAACCCCGGGCAGGGGGCAAATCGTTATACACAGATACGCAGTATTTT